Presented here are 19 T cell receptor beta chains from one specimen sequenced in a study of cytomegalovirus exposure and HLA in healthy donors. The PCR had 60 Vbeta and 13 Jbeta primers. The assay was immunoSEQ multiplex PCR, and TCRdb's table has in-frame clones only and misses some. The data hold more than 100,000 clones, with about 77% observed a single time. Sequencing was carried out using PBMCs. The receptors shown here come from a woman aged 18 to 35 in good health and CMV-seropositive.

The V call is TRBV4-2, the J call TRBJ2-2, with TRBD2 identical over 11 bases. From germline, CDR1 is LGHNA and CDR2 YNFKEQ. The CDR3 spans 15 residues. V gave up 4 bases and J gave up 3 bases; unmatched junction bases: 1. The CDR3 region is CASSPLAGDTGELFF. In nucleotides, the CDR3 is TGTGCCAGCAGCCCACTAGCGGGAGACACCGGGGAGCTGTTTTTT.

This clone was found once. The chain joins TRBV6-5 to TRBJ1-1; 8 nucleotides match TRBD1. The V gene's germline CDR1 is MNHEY and CDR2 SVGAGI. V lost 2 bases and J lost 7; bases outside the gene matches: 3. The CDR3 is made up of 13 amino acids. Written as DNA, the CDR3 is TGTGCCAGCAGTTACCCGGGGACAGGTGAAGCTTTCTTT. Translated, it gives CASSYPGTGEAFF.

J is TRBJ2-2 and V is TRBV9, with 8 bases aligning to TRBD2. The CDR3 extends over 16 amino acids. V dropped 0 bases and J dropped 6; count of bases not matched to a gene: 7. CDR1 is SGDLS, CDR2 YYNGEE, per germline. Here the CDR3 reads CASSVGRAGASGELFF. As DNA, the CDR3 is TGTGCCAGCAGCGTAGGGCGAGCGGGAGCTTCCGGGGAGCTGTTTTTT. Variable domain in full (rest from reference TRBV9 and TRBJ2-2): DSGVTQTPKHLITATGQRVTLRCSPRSGDLSVYWYQQSLDQGLQFLIQYYNGEERAKGNILERFSAQQFPDLHSELNLSSLELGDSALYFCASSVGRAGASGELFFGEGSRLTVL.

Written as DNA, the CDR3 is TGCGCCAGCAGCACACCTCAAGTACAAGAGACCCAGTACTTC. This encodes CASSTPQVQETQYF. V and J are TRBV5-1 and TRBJ2-5; D ambiguous. V was trimmed by 4 bases and J by 2 bases, leaving 12 bases between them. Per the germline V gene, CDR1 is SGHRS and CDR2 is YFSETQ. The CDR3 totals 14 residues. Full variable domain (outside the CDR3, taken from reference TRBV5-1 and TRBJ2-5): KAGVTQTPRYLIKTRGQQVTLSCSPISGHRSVSWYQQTPGQGLQFLFEYFSETQRNKGNFPGRFSGRQFSNSRSEMNVSTLELGDSALYLCASSTPQVQETQYFGPGTRLLVL.

For the CDR3, the DNA is TGTGCCAGCAGCTTTTCGGGGGTTCAGCCCCAGCATTTT. Translating gives CASSFSGVQPQHF. V and J are TRBV7-2 and TRBJ1-5, with a weak D call TRBD1 (5 bases). The CDR3 spans 13 residues. With 3 bases removed from V and 6 bases from J, the gap between germline ends came to 9 bases. Germline CDR1 is SGHTA and CDR2 is FQGNSA.

The chain employs TRBV13 and TRBJ1-2; the match to TRBD1 covers 12 bases. There are 16 residues in the CDR3. Germline V gives CDR1 PRHDT, CDR2 FYEKMQ (reference sequence). V dropped 1 base and J dropped 5; count of bases not matched to a gene: 5. The CDR3 loop is CASSLEGQGAFYGYTF. CDR3 nucleotide sequence: TGTGCCAGCAGCTTAGAGGGACAGGGGGCCTTTTATGGCTACACCTTC. The variable domain in full, completed from reference TRBV13 and TRBJ1-2, reads AAGVIQSPRHLIKEKRETATLKCYPIPRHDTVYWYQQGPGQDPQFLISFYEKMQSDKGSIPDRFSAQQFSDYHSELNMSSLELGDSALYFCASSLEGQGAFYGYTFGSGTRLTVV.

This clone appeared a few times. This rearrangement joins TRBV6-5 to TRBJ2-1; 13 positions match TRBD2. The J segment lost 5 bases and the V segment lost 0 bases, leaving 1 base of the junction unmatched. The CDR3 is made up of 16 amino acids. Per germline, CDR1 MNHEY and CDR2 SVGAGI. CDR3 sequence: CASSYSGTSGNNEQFF. The CDR3 DNA sequence: TGTGCCAGCAGTTACTCAGGGACTAGCGGGAACAATGAGCAGTTCTTC.

This clone appeared once. The gene calls are TRBV19 and TRBJ2-4, with D unclear. Between the trimmed V and J ends, which lost 1 base and 7 bases, there was a span of 5 bases. Germline-derived CDR1 and CDR2 are LNHDA and SQIVND (reference sequence). The CDR3 runs to 12 residues. The CDR3 loop reads CASSIGVNIQYF. Written as DNA, the CDR3 is TGTGCCAGTAGTATAGGCGTGAACATTCAGTACTTC.

The chain has TRBV7-2 and TRBJ1-2, with TRBD1 matching over 9 bases. After removal of 4 bases from V and 8 bases from J, the junction contained 5 bases not matched to a gene. Germline CDR1 is SGHTA and CDR2 is FQGNSA. The CDR3 totals 13 residues. CDR3 in amino acids: CASSSRQGGGYTF. CDR3 nucleotide sequence: TGTGCCAGCAGCTCTCGACAGGGGGGAGGCTACACCTTC.

The J gene is TRBJ1-1, the V gene TRBV7-9, with D perhaps matching TRBD1 (6 bases). In germline, CDR1 is SEHNR, CDR2 FQNEAQ (reference sequence). V was pared by 4 bases and J by 6 bases, with 15 bases between. This CDR3 spans 14 amino acids. The CDR3 protein is CASSSTQGIPEAFF. In DNA, the CDR3 is TGTGCCAGCAGCTCCACCCAGGGGATCCCTGAAGCTTTCTTT.

CDR3 region: CASRAGGNTDTQYF. CDR3 in DNA: TGCGCCAGCAGGGCGGGGGGGAACACAGATACGCAGTATTTT. This chain uses TRBV4-1 with TRBJ2-3, with 9 bases fitting TRBD2. CDR1 is MGHRA and CDR2 is YSYEKL in the germline V gene. This CDR3 comprises 14 residues. The junction had 3 bases not matched to a gene; V was cut back by 6 bases and J by 2 bases.

The chain combines TRBV7-9 with TRBJ2-7; D remains unclear. Deletions cut 2 bases from V and 3 bases from J, with 5 bases between. This CDR3 is 12 amino acids long. Germline CDR1 is SEHNR and CDR2 is FQNEAQ (reference sequence). As DNA, the CDR3 is TGTGCCAGCAGCTTACCCAGCTACGAGCAGTACTTC. Its translation: CASSLPSYEQYF.

The rearrangement joins TRBV10-3 to TRBJ1-2; TRBD1 aligns across 7 bases. V shed 8 bases and J 4 bases; nucleotides not matched to a gene: 13. CDR1 and CDR2 from the germline V gene are ENHRY and SYGVKD. The length of the CDR3 is 15 residues. The CDR3: CAIVPEQGKGYGYTF. CDR3 coding DNA: TGTGCCATCGTCCCCGAACAGGGGAAGGGCTATGGCTACACCTTC.

This clone has only a few counts. The chain is built from TRBV27 and TRBJ2-6; D uncertain. The germline V gene has CDR1 MNHEY and CDR2 SMNVEV (reference sequence). The CDR3 has 14 residues. Trimming shortened V by 7 bases and J by 0 bases, and 7 bases separated the two germline ends. The CDR3 here is CASTRGSGANVLTF. CDR3 in DNA: TGTGCCAGCACACGAGGCTCTGGGGCCAACGTCCTGACTTTC.

The rearrangement links TRBV6-1 to TRBJ2-5; 7 bases align to TRBD1. With the DNA end fitting TRBJ2-7 better, the J assignment may be wrong. This CDR3 is 13 amino acids long. Germline loops: CDR1 MNHNS, CDR2 SASEGT. The CDR3 bases are TGTGCCAGCACTGGGACAGCGATATACGAGCAGTACTTC. Amino acids: CASTGTAIYEQYF.

The rearrangement links TRBV12-5 to TRBJ2-5; 11 bases are shared with TRBD1. The DNA end lines up better with TRBJ2-7; the J call may be wrong. CDR3 length: 14 amino acids. Germline lookup yields CDR1 LGHNT and CDR2 FRNRAP. The CDR3 spells CASGSDRGQYEQYF. In DNA, the CDR3 is TGTGCTAGTGGCTCGGACAGGGGGCAGTACGAGCAGTACTTC.

The DNA of the CDR3 is TGCGCCAGCAGCCAAGTGGACAAGTCCACAGATACGCAGTATTTT. It codes for CASSQVDKSTDTQYF. The chain employs TRBV4-3 and TRBJ2-3; possibly TRBD1 for D (5 bases). Trimming shortened V by 1 base and J by 2 bases, and 10 bases separated the two germline ends. Looked up from germline, CDR1 is LGHNA and CDR2 is YSLEER. The CDR3 loop spans 15 amino acids.

This rearrangement joins TRBV29-1 to TRBJ2-5; 8 bases align to TRBD2. Trimming removed 4 bases from V and 1 base from J; junction bases left unmatched: 5. This CDR3 is built from 14 residues. Germline lookup yields CDR1 SQVTM and CDR2 ANQGSEA. The CDR3 DNA follows: TGCAGCGTTGGGGCGGGAGGAATCCAAGAGACCCAGTACTTC. It yields the protein CSVGAGGIQETQYF.

This clone was counted only a few times. This chain connects TRBV29-1 to TRBJ2-3; no clear D. CDR3 length equals 12 residues. The V and J ends lost 6 bases and 6 bases respectively, with 13 bases between them. CDR1 SQVTM and CDR2 ANQGSEA come from the germline V gene. The CDR3 sequence is CSVANQADTQYF. In DNA, the CDR3 is TGCAGCGTAGCCAACCAAGCGGATACGCAGTATTTT.